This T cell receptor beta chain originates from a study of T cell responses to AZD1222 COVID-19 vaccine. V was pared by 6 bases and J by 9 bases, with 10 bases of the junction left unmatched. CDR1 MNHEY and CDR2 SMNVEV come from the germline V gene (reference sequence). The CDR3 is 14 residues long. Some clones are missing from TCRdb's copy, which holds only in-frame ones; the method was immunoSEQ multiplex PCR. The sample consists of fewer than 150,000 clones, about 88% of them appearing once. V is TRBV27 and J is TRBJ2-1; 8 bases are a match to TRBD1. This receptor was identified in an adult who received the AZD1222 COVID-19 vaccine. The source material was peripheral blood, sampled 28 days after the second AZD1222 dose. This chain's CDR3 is CASSPDRGGTEQFF. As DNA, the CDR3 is TGTGCCAGCAGCCCAGACAGGGGAGGCACTGAGCAGTTCTTC.